The rows below give T cell receptor beta chains drawn from one sample of a study of T cell repertoires in cytomegalovirus infection. From the reads, TCRdb called clonotypes with MiXCR, one entry per CDR3 protein. The profile shows 560,000 or so distinct CDR3 sequences, approximately 15% of them singletons. Sequencing was carried out using CD8+ T cells from PBMCs. The receptors were sampled from a human donor in good health (CMV status not recorded). Some clones in this sample may be carry-over from other donors' samples. The CDR3 runs from the conserved cysteine through the conserved F or W. A D gene is named only where the DNA matches it firmly. Clone size, where shown, is once, few, many, or a class for clones that have expanded.

d_call j_call v_call clone_size cdr3_nt cdr3_aa
TRBD2 TRBJ2-7 TRBV4-1 few TGCGCCAGCAGCCTGGGTGGCGGGAGCTCTTCCGTCGAGCAGTACTTC CASSLGGGSSSVEQYF
TRBD2 TRBJ2-3 TRBV27 NA TGTGCCAGCAGTTTTGACTTGCGGGGGACAGATACGCAGTATTTT CASSFDLRGTDTQYF
TRBD1 TRBJ2-1 TRBV6-2/TRBV6-3 few TGTGCCAGCAGTTACGGGACAGGGCCGCACAATGAGCAGTTCTTC CASSYGTGPHNEQFF
NA TRBJ2-1 TRBV10-3 NA TGTGCCATCAGTAAGTCAGAACCCCCGCGGGAATACAATGAGCAGTTCTTC CAISKSEPPREYNEQFF
NA TRBJ2-2 TRBV7-6 NA TGTGCCAGCAGCTTAGTGGGGGGAAGCACCGGGGAGCTGTTTTTT CASSLVGGSTGELFF
TRBD1 TRBJ1-1 TRBV12-3/TRBV12-4 many TGTGCCAGCAGCCAGGGGGTTGAAGCTTTCTTT CASSQGVEAFF
NA TRBJ2-3 TRBV28 many TGTGCCAGCAGTCCATATAAGCGGAGCACAGATACGCAGTATTTT CASSPYKRSTDTQYF
NA TRBJ2-1 TRBV7-8 many TGTGCCAGCAGCCACCGGACAACGGTCAATGAGCAGTTCTTC CASSHRTTVNEQFF
TRBD1 TRBJ1-2 TRBV4-1 few TGCGCCAGCAGGGGACAGGTCCATCGGGGGCCTTATGGCTACACCTTC CASRGQVHRGPYGYTF
NA TRBJ2-4 TRBV4-1 many TGCGCCAGCAGCCTCGGAAGGGGGATGCACTTC CASSLGRGMHF
NA TRBJ1-2 TRBV6-5 few TGTGCCAGCAGACAGGGAGTCGGGAATGGCTACACCTTC CASRQGVGNGYTF
TRBD1 TRBJ2-7 TRBV27 many TGTGCCAGCAGTCCGGGGACAGGTCAAGCCTACGAGCAGTACTTC CASSPGTGQAYEQYF
NA TRBJ1-5 TRBV2 NA TGTGCCAGCAGTTTCCCCCGGACAGTTAGCAATCAGCCCCAGCATTTT CASSFPRTVSNQPQHF
TRBD1 TRBJ2-1 TRBV7-6 many TGTGCCAGCAGCCTGCGGACAGGGGGCTCCTACAATGAGCAGTTCTTC CASSLRTGGSYNEQFF
NA TRBJ2-2 TRBV7-6 many TGTGCCAGCAGCCATTACACCGGGGAGCTGTTTTTT CASSHYTGELFF
NA TRBJ2-7 TRBV5-5 few TGTGCCAGCAGCTTAACCGGGGCGGCCTACGAGCAGTACTTC CASSLTGAAYEQYF
NA TRBJ2-7 TRBV28 many TGTGCCAGCAGGAGTTCGATTAGGCGGAGCGGATCCCACTACGAGCAGTACTTC CASRSSIRRSGSHYEQYF
NA TRBJ1-2 TRBV2 few TGTGCCAGCATCAGTCCCTATGGCTACACCTTC CASISPYGYTF
TRBD1 TRBJ2-2 TRBV7-6 many TGTGCCAGCAGCTTAGGGACAGGGCTGAACACCGGGGAGCTGTTTTTT CASSLGTGLNTGELFF
NA TRBJ1-6 TRBV4-1 many TGCGCCAGCAGCCAAGATGGAAAAGCCTTTATTTCACCCCTCCACTTT CASSQDGKAFISPLHF
NA TRBJ2-2 TRBV7-6 many TGTGCCAGCAGCCAAGAAGCCGGGGAGCTGTTTTTT CASSQEAGELFF
NA TRBJ2-7 TRBV9 NA TGTGCCAGCAGCGTAGGGAGCGGAGGCTCCTACGAGCAGTACTTC CASSVGSGGSYEQYF
TRBD1 TRBJ2-1 TRBV10-2 NA TGCGCCAGCAGTCGAACAGGGGTCGGGGTCAATGAGCAGTTCTTC CASSRTGVGVNEQFF
NA TRBJ2-3 TRBV20-1 few TGCAGTGCTCCCAAGGGGTATACGCAGTATTTT CSAPKGYTQYF
NA TRBJ1-6 TRBV7-9 many TGTGCCAGCAGCTTAGGCGGTGGAAATTCACCCCTCCACTTT CASSLGGGNSPLHF
NA TRBJ2-2 TRBV5-1 few TGCGCCAGCAGCCTACGGACAGCGAACACCGGGGAGCTGTTTTTT CASSLRTANTGELFF
TRBD1 TRBJ2-7 TRBV20-1 NA TGCAGTGCGACCGGGACAGGGTTCTCCGACGAGCAGTACTTC CSATGTGFSDEQYF
NA TRBJ2-1 TRBV27 NA TGTGCCAGCAGTTTGCTAGGCCGTGAGCAGTTCTTC CASSLLGREQFF
TRBD1 TRBJ2-7 TRBV20-1 NA TGCAGTGCTAGGGACAGGGGGCACTCCTACGAGCAGTACTTC CSARDRGHSYEQYF
TRBD1 TRBJ2-1 TRBV6-6 few TGTGCCAGCAGTTACTCGGGCAGGGGGACCTACAATGAGCAGTTCTTC CASSYSGRGTYNEQFF
NA TRBJ2-3 TRBV11-3 many TGTGCCAGCAGCTTCACAGGGTCGAGCACAGATACGCAGTATTTT CASSFTGSSTDTQYF
NA TRBJ2-3 TRBV15 many TGTGCCACCAGCATAACGGGCGGGCAGCCTCACACAGATACGCAGTATTTT CATSITGGQPHTDTQYF
TRBD2 TRBJ2-1 TRBV7-9 few TGTGCCAGCAGCTTAGCCCTAGCGGACTACAATGAGCAGTTCTTC CASSLALADYNEQFF
TRBD1 TRBJ2-1 TRBV20-1 NA TGCAGTTCAGGGGGACCCTACAATGAGCAGTTCTTC CSSGGPYNEQFF
NA TRBJ1-1 TRBV11-2 NA TGTGCCAGCAGCTTTTTTCCGAACACTGAAGCTTTCTTT CASSFFPNTEAFF
NA TRBJ2-3 TRBV19 NA TGTGCCAGTAGTACCCTACGACGGGGGCGCGAAGATACGCAGTATTTT CASSTLRRGREDTQYF
NA TRBJ1-1 TRBV27 NA TGTGCCAGCAGTCAGGGACCGAACACTGAAGCTTCCTTT CASSQGPNTEASF
NA TRBJ2-1 TRBV27 few TGTGCCAGCAGTGTGGGGGAGAGGGACTACAATGAGCAGTTCTTC CASSVGERDYNEQFF
TRBD1 TRBJ2-1 TRBV15 many TGTGCCACCAGCAGAGTTGGGACAGGGGCCAATGAGCAGTTCTTC CATSRVGTGANEQFF
TRBD2 TRBJ2-1 TRBV12-5 many TGTGCTAGTGGTTCCCGGGATCTAGCGGATGAGCAGTTCTTC CASGSRDLADEQFF
TRBD1 TRBJ1-6 TRBV5-1 NA TGCGCCAGCAATCCAGCAGGGGGCAAGAATTCACCCCTCCACTTT CASNPAGGKNSPLHF